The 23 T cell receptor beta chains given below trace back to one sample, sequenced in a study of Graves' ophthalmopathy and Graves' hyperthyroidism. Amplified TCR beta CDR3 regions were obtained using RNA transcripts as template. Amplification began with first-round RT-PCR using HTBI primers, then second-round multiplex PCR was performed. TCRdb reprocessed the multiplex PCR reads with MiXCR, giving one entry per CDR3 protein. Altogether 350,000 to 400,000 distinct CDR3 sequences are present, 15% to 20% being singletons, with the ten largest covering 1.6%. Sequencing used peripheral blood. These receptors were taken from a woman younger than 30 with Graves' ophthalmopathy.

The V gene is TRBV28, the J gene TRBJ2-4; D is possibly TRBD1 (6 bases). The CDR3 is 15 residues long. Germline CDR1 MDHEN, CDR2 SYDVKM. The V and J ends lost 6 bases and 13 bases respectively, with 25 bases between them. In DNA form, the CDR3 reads TGTGCCAGCAGCCCGAATAGATCCGGGACATCGGGACAGTACTTC. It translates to CASSPNRSGTSGQYF.

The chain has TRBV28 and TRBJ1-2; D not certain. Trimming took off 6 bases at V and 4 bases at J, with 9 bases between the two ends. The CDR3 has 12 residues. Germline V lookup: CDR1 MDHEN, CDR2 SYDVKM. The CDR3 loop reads CASSPSAYGYTF. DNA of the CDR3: TGTGCCAGCAGCCCCTCGGCCTATGGCTACACCTTC.

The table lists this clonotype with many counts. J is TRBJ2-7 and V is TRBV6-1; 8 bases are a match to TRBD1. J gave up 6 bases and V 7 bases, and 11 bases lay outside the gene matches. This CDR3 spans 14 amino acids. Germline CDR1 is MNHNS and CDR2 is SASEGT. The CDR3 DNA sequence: TGTGCCAGCACCTCGGACAGGGCTCCCTTCGAGCAGTACTTC. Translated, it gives CASTSDRAPFEQYF.

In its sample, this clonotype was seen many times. The CDR3 region is CSVPTGTGAGYTF. The CDR3 DNA reads TGCAGCGTCCCAACCGGGACAGGGGCCGGCTACACCTTC. The chain carries TRBV29-1 and TRBJ1-2, with 10 bases matching TRBD1. CDR1 is SQVTM, CDR2 ANQGSEA, per germline. The CDR3 consists of 13 residues. The junction had 9 bases not matched to a gene; V was cut back by 6 bases and J by 8 bases.

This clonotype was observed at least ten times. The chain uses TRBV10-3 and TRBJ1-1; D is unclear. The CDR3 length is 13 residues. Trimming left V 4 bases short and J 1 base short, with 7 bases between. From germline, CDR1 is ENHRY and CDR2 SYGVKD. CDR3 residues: CAISVAGNTEAFF. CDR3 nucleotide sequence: TGTGCCATCAGTGTTGCCGGGAACACTGAAGCTTTCTTT.

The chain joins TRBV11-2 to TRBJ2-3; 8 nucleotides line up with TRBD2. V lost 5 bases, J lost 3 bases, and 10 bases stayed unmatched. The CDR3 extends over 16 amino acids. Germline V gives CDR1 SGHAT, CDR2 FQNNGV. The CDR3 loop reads CASSPSSGRRTDTQYF. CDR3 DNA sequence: TGTGCCAGCAGCCCCTCCAGCGGGAGACGGACAGATACGCAGTATTTT.

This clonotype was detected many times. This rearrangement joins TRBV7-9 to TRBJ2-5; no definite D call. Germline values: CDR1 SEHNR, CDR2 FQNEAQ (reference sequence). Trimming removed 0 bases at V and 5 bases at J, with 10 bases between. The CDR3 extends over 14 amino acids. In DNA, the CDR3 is TGTGCCAGCAGCTTAGCCAGCTCCAGGGAGACCCAGTACTTC. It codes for CASSLASSRETQYF.

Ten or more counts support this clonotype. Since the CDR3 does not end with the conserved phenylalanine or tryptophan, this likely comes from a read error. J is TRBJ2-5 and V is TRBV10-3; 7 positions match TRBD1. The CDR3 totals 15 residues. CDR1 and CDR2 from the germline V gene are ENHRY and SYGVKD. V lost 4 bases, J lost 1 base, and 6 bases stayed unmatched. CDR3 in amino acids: CAISAGQSGQETQYL. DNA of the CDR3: TGTGCCATCAGTGCGGGACAGTCCGGCCAAGAGACCCAGTACCTC.

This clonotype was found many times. CDR3 in DNA: TGTGCCAGCAGCCAAGGCATAAAGCTGCGGGGGGGACAAGAGACCCAGTACTTC. Its translation is CASSQGIKLRGGQETQYF. V and J are TRBV4-2 and TRBJ2-5; 9 bases are a match to TRBD2. The CDR3 loop spans 18 amino acids. Germline CDR1 is LGHNA and CDR2 is YNFKEQ. The V and J ends lost 1 base and 2 bases, in that order; junction bases with no gene match: 11.

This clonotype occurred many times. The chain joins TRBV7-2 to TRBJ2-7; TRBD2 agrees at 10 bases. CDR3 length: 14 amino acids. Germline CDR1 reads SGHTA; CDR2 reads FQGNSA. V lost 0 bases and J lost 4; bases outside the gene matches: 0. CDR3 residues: CASSLATSGYEQYF. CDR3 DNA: TGTGCCAGCAGCTTAGCGACTAGCGGGTACGAGCAGTACTTC.

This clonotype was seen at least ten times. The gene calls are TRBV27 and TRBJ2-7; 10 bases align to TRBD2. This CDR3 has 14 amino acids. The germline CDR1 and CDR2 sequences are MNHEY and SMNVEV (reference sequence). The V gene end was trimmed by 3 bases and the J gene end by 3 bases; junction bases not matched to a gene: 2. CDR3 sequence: CASSFRLAGYEQYF. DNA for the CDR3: TGTGCCAGCAGTTTTCGACTAGCGGGCTACGAGCAGTACTTC.

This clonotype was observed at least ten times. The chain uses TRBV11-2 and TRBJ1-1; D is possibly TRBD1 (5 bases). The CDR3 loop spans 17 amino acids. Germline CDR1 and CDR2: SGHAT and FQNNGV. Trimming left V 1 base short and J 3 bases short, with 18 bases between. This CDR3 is CASSLGSFWGRDTEAFF. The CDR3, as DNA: TGTGCCAGCAGCTTAGGGTCGTTTTGGGGCCGGGACACTGAAGCTTTCTTT.

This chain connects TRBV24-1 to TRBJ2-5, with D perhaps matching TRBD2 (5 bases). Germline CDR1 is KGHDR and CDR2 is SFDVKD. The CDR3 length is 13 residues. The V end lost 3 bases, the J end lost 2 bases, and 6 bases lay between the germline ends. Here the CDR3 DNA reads TGTGCCACCAGTGATCTAGCTCAAGAGACCCAGTACTTC. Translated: CATSDLAQETQYF.

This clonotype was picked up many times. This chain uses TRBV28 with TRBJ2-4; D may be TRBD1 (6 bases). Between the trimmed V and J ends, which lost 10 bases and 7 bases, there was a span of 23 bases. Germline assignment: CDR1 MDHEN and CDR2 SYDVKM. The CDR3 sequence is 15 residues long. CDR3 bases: TGTGCCACCGAGGGATCACACAGGGTTCTCAACATTCAGTACTTC. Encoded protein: CATEGSHRVLNIQYF. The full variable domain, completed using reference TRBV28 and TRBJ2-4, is DVKVTQSSRYLVKRTGEKVFLECVQDMDHENMFWYRQDPGLGLRLIYFSYDVKMKEKGDIPEGYSVSREKKERFSLILESASTNQTSMYLCATEGSHRVLNIQYFGAGTRLSVL.

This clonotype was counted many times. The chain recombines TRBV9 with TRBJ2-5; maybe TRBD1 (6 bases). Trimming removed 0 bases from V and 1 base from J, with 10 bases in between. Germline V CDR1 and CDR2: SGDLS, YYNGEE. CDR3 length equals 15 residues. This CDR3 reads CASSVGRQAQETQYF. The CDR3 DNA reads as TGTGCCAGCAGCGTAGGTCGACAGGCCCAAGAGACCCAGTACTTC.

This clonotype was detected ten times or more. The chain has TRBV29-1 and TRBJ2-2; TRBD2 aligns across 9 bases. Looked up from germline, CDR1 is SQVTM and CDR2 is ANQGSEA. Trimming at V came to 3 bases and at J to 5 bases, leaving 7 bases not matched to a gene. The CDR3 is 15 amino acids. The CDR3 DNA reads TGCAGCGTTGAGTCTCGGACTAGCGCGACCGGGGAGCTGTTTTTT. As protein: CSVESRTSATGELFF.

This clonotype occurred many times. CDR3 in amino acids: CASSRTGGSVNTEAFF. In DNA form, the CDR3 reads TGTGCCAGCAGCCGGACAGGAGGTTCGGTGAACACTGAAGCTTTCTTT. The V gene is TRBV6-2 or TRBV6-3, the J gene TRBJ1-1, with 7 bases matching TRBD1. V lost 6 bases, J lost 0 bases, and 10 bases stayed unmatched. CDR1 MNHEY and CDR2 SVGEGT come from the germline V gene. The CDR3 is 16 amino acids.

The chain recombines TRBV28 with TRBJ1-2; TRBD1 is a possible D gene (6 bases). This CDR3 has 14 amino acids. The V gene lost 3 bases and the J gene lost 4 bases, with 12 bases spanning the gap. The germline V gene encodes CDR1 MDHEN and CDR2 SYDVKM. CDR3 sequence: CASSFADRSYGYTF. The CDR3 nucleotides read TGTGCCAGCAGTTTCGCGGACAGATCCTATGGCTACACCTTC.

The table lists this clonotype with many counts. The DNA for the CDR3 is TGTGCCACCGGGACGTCCATCGGAGAGACCCAGTACTTC. This translates into CATGTSIGETQYF. V usage is TRBV24-1 and J usage is TRBJ2-5; D assignment may be TRBD1 or TRBD2 (5 bases each). Trimming left V 9 bases short and J 4 bases short, with 14 bases between. From germline, CDR1 is KGHDR and CDR2 SFDVKD. This CDR3 has 13 amino acids.

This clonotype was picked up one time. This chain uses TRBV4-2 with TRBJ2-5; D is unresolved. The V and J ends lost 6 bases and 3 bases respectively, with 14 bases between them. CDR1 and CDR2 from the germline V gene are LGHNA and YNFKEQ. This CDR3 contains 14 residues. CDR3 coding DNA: TGTGCCAGCAGAAAAGGTGTCGGTGAAGAGACCCAGTACTTC. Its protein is CASRKGVGEETQYF.

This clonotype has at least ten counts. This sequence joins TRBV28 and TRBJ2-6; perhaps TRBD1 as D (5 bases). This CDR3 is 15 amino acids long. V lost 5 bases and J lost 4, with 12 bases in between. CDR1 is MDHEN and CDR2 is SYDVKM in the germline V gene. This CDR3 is CASSPLRAGANVLTF. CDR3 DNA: TGTGCCAGCAGTCCACTCAGGGCCGGGGCCAACGTCCTGACTTTC.

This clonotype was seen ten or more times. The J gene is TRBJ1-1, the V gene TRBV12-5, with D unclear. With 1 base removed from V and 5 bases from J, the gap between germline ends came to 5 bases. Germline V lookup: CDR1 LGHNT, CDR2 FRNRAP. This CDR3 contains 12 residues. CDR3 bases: TGTGCTAGTGGTTTGGGAAAGACTGAAGCTTTCTTT. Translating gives CASGLGKTEAFF.

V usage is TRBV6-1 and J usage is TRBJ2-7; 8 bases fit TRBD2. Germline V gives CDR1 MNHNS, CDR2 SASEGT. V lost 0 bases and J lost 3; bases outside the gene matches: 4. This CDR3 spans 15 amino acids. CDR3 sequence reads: CASSEASGGVYEQYF. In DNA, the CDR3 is TGTGCCAGCAGTGAAGCAAGCGGGGGTGTCTACGAGCAGTACTTC.